Presented here are 15 T cell receptor beta chains from one specimen sequenced in a study of T-cell memory formation after mild COVID-19. TCRdb reprocessed the 5' RACE reads via MiXCR and lists one record per CDR3 protein. The sample records about 470,000 distinct CDR3 sequences, 15% to 20% being singletons. Sequencing input: PBMCs or a T cell subset sorted from them (not recorded which). The receptors were gathered from an adult woman who had mild COVID-19 (a few samples of this study predate the infection). Cell type and time point are not known.

The gene calls are TRBV7-9 and TRBJ1-4, with D possibly being TRBD1 (5 bases). The CDR3 consists of 14 residues. Germline lookup yields CDR1 SEHNR and CDR2 FQNEAQ (reference sequence). V dropped 8 bases and J dropped 6 bases, with 16 bases sitting between them. CDR3 loop: CASSHGGLYEKLFF. CDR3 in DNA: TGTGCCAGCTCCCACGGGGGACTATATGAAAAACTGTTTTTT.

This clonotype was seen a few times. In DNA form, the CDR3 reads TGTGCCTGGAGTGTCCGGGAGTTCCCCTACGAGCAGTACTTC. It codes for CAWSVREFPYEQYF. The chain combines TRBV30 with TRBJ2-7, with TRBD2 as a possible D gene (6 bases). Trimming removed 0 bases at V and 2 bases at J, with 11 bases between. There are 14 residues in the CDR3. In germline, CDR1 is GTSNPN, CDR2 SVGIG (reference sequence).

The J gene is TRBJ2-2, the V gene TRBV5-1; 14 bases are a match to TRBD2. Germline lookup yields CDR1 SGHRS and CDR2 YFSETQ. The ends lost 4 bases at V and 6 bases at J; junction bases unmatched: 5. CDR3 length equals 16 residues. DNA for the CDR3: TGCGCCAGCAGCGCGACTAGCGGGAGGGCCGCCGGGGAGCTGTTTTTT. It is translated as CASSATSGRAAGELFF.

The sample holds a few counts of this clonotype. The V and J genes are TRBV12-5 and TRBJ1-5; unclear D gene. The ends were cut back, 3 bases at V and 7 bases at J, with 7 bases in the middle. The CDR3 has 12 residues. The germline gives CDR1 LGHNT, CDR2 FRNRAP. CDR3 nucleotides: TGTGCTAGTGGTTTTGAGGACCAGCCCCAGCATTTT. This codes for CASGFEDQPQHF.

This chain uses TRBV6-2 or TRBV6-3 with TRBJ2-3; no definite D call. The CDR3 runs to 14 residues. Germline CDR1 and CDR2: MNHEY and SVGEGT. V lost 2 bases to trimming and J lost 7 bases, with 13 bases between them. The CDR3 loop is CASSYDGSTNTQYF. CDR3 coding DNA: TGTGCCAGCAGTTACGATGGTAGCACGAATACGCAGTATTTT.

J is TRBJ1-3 and V is TRBV7-9, with no clear D. V lost 1 base to trimming and J lost 0 bases, with 10 bases between them. This CDR3 spans 16 amino acids. Germline lookup yields CDR1 SEHNR and CDR2 FQNEAQ (reference sequence). CDR3 coding DNA: TGTGCCAGCAGCTTAGAGGGCCTGAGCTCTGGAAACACCATATATTTT. This gives the protein CASSLEGLSSGNTIYF. Complete variable domain (other parts from reference TRBV7-9 and TRBJ1-3): DTGVSQNPRHKITKRGQNVTFRCDPISEHNRLYWYRQTLGQGPEFLTYFQNEAQLEKSRLLSDRFSAERPKGSFSTLEIQRTEQGDSAMYLCASSLEGLSSGNTIYFGEGSWLTVV.

The sample holds a few counts of this clonotype. The chain carries TRBV6-5 and TRBJ2-5; D is perhaps TRBD2 (5 bases). The CDR3 runs 14 residues. V was shortened by 2 bases and J by 5 bases, with 12 bases between the two germline ends. Germline CDR1 reads MNHEY; CDR2 reads SVGAGI. The CDR3 protein is CASSYPAPGETQYF. Here the CDR3 DNA reads TGTGCCAGCAGTTACCCCGCCCCGGGGGAGACCCAGTACTTC.

The V gene is TRBV12-3 or TRBV12-4, the J gene TRBJ1-5, with a weak D call TRBD1 (6 bases). There are 14 residues in the CDR3. V dropped 6 bases and J dropped 4 bases, with 13 bases sitting between them. The CDR3 DNA reads TGTGCCAGCAGCGTCGGGACACTTAATCAGCCCCAGCATTTT. Its protein product is CASSVGTLNQPQHF.

This clonotype was counted a few times. This sequence joins TRBV24-1 and TRBJ2-1; D is perhaps TRBD1 (5 bases). Trimming took off 4 bases at V and 5 bases at J, with 23 bases between the two ends. In germline, CDR1 is KGHDR, CDR2 SFDVKD. The length of the CDR3 is 18 residues. CDR3 sequence: CATSDSILTGLANNEQFF. The CDR3 DNA reads TGTGCCACCAGTGACTCCATCCTTACAGGCCTGGCGAACAATGAGCAGTTCTTC.

This clonotype was recorded a few times. The junction departs from the called germline gene at one end, perhaps through a read error. V usage is TRBV4-2 and J usage is TRBJ2-4; D not certain. This CDR3 spans 12 amino acids. The germline V gene encodes CDR1 LGHNA and CDR2 YNFKEQ. CDR3 sequence reads: CASSQDGRSRCF. DNA for the CDR3: TGTGCCAGCAGCCAAGACGGACGTTCAAGGTGCTTC.

The chain combines TRBV10-3 with TRBJ2-7; 13 bases map to TRBD2. Losses at the gene ends were 6 bases for V and 7 bases for J; bases not matched to a gene: 6. The germline CDR1 and CDR2 sequences are ENHRY and SYGVKD. The CDR3 length is 14 residues. CDR3 loop: CAISGLAGASEQYF. In DNA, the CDR3 is TGTGCCATCAGCGGACTAGCGGGAGCGAGTGAGCAGTACTTC.

The genes are TRBV4-2 and TRBJ2-2; D gene unclear. Germline values: CDR1 LGHNA, CDR2 YNFKEQ. Trimming removed 0 bases at V and 6 bases at J, with 8 bases between. The CDR3 covers 14 residues. DNA of the CDR3: TGTGCCAGCAGCCAAGATTTGGTGCCCGGGGAGCTGTTTTTT. Encoded protein: CASSQDLVPGELFF.

On this clonotype: The junction departs from the called germline gene at one end, perhaps through a read error. The genes are TRBV7-6 and TRBJ2-2; D may be TRBD1 or TRBD2 (5 bases each). Per germline, CDR1 SGHVS and CDR2 FNYEAQ. This CDR3 region has 18 residues. The CDR3 DNA sequence: TGTGCCAGCAGCCACCTGTGGGTACCAGGGTCGAACACCGGGGTGCTGTTTTTT. Amino acids: CASSHLWVPGSNTGVLFF.

In its sample, this clonotype was seen a few times. The chain combines TRBV5-1 with TRBJ2-3; 10 nucleotides match TRBD2. V shed 2 bases, J shed 6 bases, and the junction held 6 bases outside the gene matches. This CDR3 spans 15 amino acids. Germline lookup yields CDR1 SGHRS and CDR2 YFSETQ. In nucleotides, the CDR3 is TGCGCCAGCAGCTTAACTAGCGGGACCCAGGATACGCAGTATTTT. It specifies CASSLTSGTQDTQYF.

The chain links TRBV10-1 to TRBJ2-3; D unresolved. With 4 bases removed from V and 8 bases from J, the gap between germline ends came to 7 bases. Germline V gene data show CDR1 as WNHNN and CDR2 as SYGVQD (reference sequence). This CDR3 region has 11 residues. The CDR3 DNA is TGCGCCAGCAGTGGAATTGGTACGCAGTATTTT. Its protein is CASSGIGTQYF.